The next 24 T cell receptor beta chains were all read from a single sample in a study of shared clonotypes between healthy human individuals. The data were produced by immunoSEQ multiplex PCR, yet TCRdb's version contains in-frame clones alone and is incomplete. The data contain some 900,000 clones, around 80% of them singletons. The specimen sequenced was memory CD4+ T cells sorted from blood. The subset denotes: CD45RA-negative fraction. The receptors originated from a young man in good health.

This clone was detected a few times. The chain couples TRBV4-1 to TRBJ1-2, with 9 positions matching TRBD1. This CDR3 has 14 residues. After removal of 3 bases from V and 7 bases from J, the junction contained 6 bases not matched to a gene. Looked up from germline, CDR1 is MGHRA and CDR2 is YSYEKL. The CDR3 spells CASSQDRGFLGYTF. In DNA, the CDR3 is TGCGCCAGCAGCCAGGACAGGGGATTTCTTGGCTACACCTTC.

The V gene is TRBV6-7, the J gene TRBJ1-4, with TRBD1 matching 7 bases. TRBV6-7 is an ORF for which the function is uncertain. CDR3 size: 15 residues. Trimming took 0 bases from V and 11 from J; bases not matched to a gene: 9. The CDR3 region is CASSYSLTETGKLFF. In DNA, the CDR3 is TGTGCCAGCAGTTACTCTTTAACAGAGACAGGGAAACTGTTTTTT.

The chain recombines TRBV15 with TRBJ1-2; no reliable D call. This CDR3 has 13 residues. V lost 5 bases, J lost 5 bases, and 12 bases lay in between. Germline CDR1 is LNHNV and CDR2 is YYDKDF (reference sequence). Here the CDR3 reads CATSGGSLYGYTF. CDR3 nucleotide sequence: TGTGCCACCAGCGGAGGGTCGTTATATGGCTACACCTTC.

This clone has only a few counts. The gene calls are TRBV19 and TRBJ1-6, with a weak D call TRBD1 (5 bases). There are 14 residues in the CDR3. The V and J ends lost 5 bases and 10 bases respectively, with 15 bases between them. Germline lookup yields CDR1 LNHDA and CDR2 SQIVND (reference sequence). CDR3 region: CASSGGGPGSPLHF. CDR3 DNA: TGTGCCAGTAGTGGTGGGGGTCCCGGGTCACCCCTCCACTTT.

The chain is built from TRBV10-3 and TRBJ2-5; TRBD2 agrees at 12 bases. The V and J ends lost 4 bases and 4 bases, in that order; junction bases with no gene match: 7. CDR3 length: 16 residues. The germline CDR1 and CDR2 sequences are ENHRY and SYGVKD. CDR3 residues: CAISGLAGERGETQYF. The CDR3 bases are TGTGCCATCAGTGGACTAGCGGGAGAGAGGGGAGAGACCCAGTACTTC.

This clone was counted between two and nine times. The CDR3 sequence is CASSLEGGIQYF. The CDR3 region has the DNA TGTGCCAGCAGCTTAGAAGGGGGCATTCAGTACTTC. The chain couples TRBV7-9 to TRBJ2-4; TRBD1 is a possible D gene (6 bases). The CDR3 consists of 12 residues. The V gene lost 1 base and the J gene lost 9 bases, with 7 bases spanning the gap. The germline V gene encodes CDR1 SEHNR and CDR2 FQNEAQ (reference sequence). The complete variable domain, with remaining parts taken from reference TRBV7-9 and TRBJ2-4, reads DTGVSQNPRHKITKRGQNVTFRCDPISEHNRLYWYRQTLGQGPEFLTYFQNEAQLEKSRLLSDRFSAERPKGSFSTLEIQRTEQGDSAMYLCASSLEGGIQYFGAGTRLSVL.

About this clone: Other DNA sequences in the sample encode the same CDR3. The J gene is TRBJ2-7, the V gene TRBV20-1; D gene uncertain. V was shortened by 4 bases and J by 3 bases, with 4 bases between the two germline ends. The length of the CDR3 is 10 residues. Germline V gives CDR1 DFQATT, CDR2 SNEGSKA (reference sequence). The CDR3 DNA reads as TGCAGTGCTACCAACTACGAGCAGTACTTC. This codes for CSATNYEQYF.

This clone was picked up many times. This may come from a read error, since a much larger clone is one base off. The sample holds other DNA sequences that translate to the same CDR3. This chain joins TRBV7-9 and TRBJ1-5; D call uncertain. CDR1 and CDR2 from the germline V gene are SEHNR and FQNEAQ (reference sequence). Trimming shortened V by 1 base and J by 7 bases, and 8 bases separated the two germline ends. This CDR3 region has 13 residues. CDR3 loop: CASSLDEGQPQHF. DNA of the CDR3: TGTGCCAGCAGCTTAGATGAGGGACAGCCCCAGCATTTT.

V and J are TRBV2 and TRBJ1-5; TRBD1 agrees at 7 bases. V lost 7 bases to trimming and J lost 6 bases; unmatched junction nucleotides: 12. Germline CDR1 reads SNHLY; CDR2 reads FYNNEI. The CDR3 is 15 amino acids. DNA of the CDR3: TGTGCCAGCAAAATTAACAGGGGCTCGGGTCAGCCCCAGCATTTT. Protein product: CASKINRGSGQPQHF.

The CDR3 loop is CAWSQGGGPGGGQFF. As DNA, the CDR3 is TGTGCCTGGAGTCAGGGAGGGGGCCCCGGGGGTGGGCAGTTCTTC. The chain couples TRBV30 to TRBJ2-1; either TRBD1 or TRBD2 may fit D (7 bases each). CDR1 GTSNPN and CDR2 SVGIG come from the germline V gene (reference sequence). The length of the CDR3 is 15 residues. Trimming left V 2 bases short and J 12 bases short, with 23 bases between.

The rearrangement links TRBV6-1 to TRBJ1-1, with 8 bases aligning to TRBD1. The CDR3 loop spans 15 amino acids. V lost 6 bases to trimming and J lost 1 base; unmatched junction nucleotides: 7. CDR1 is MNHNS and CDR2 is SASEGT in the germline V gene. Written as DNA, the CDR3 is TGTGCCAGCAGCGACTATGGGACAGGGAACACTGAAGCTTTCTTT. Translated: CASSDYGTGNTEAFF.

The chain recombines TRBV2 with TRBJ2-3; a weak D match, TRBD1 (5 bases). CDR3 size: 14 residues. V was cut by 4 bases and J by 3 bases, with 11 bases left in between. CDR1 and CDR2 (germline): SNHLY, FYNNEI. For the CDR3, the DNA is TGTGCCAGCAGTGCGGACAAACGGACAGATACGCAGTATTTT. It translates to CASSADKRTDTQYF.

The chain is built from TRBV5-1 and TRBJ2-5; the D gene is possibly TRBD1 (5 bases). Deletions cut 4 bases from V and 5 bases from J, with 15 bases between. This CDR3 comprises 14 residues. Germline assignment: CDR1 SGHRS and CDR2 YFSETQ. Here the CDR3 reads CASSTGQLGETQYF. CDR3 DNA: TGCGCCAGCAGCACTGGACAACTGGGGGAGACCCAGTACTTC.

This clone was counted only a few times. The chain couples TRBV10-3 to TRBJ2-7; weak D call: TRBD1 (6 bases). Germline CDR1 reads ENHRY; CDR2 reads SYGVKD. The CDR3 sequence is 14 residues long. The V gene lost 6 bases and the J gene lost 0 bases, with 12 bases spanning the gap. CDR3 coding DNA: TGTGCCATCAGAACAGGGACAACCTCCTACGAGCAGTACTTC. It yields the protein CAIRTGTTSYEQYF.

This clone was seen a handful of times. In nucleotides, the CDR3 is TGTGCCAGCAGTAGTCTCCGGGGCTACTTCACAGATACGCAGTATTTT. Its protein product is CASSSLRGYFTDTQYF. The V gene is TRBV28, the J gene TRBJ2-3; D tentatively fits TRBD1 or TRBD2 (5 bases each). The CDR3 has 16 amino acids. CDR1 and CDR2 (germline): MDHEN, SYDVKM. Trimming took off 5 bases at V and 2 bases at J, with 17 bases between the two ends.

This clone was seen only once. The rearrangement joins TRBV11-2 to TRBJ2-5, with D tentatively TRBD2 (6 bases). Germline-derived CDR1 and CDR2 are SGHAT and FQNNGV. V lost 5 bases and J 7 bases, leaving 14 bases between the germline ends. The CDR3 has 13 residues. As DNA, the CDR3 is TGTGCCAGCAGCGGGACCGGGAGCGGGACCCAGTACTTC. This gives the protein CASSGTGSGTQYF.

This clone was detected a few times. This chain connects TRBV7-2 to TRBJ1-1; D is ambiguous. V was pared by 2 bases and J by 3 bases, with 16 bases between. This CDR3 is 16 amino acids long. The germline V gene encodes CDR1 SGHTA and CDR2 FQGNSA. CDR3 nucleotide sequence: TGTGCCAGCAGCTTATACCCCTCCGCAGGCTACACTGAAGCTTTCTTT. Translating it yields CASSLYPSAGYTEAFF.

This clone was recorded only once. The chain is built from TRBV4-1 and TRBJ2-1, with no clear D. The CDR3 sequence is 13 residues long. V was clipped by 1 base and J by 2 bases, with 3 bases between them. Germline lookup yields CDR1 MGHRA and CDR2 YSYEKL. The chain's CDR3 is CASSQGPYNEQFF. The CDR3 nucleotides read TGCGCCAGCAGCCAAGGTCCCTACAATGAGCAGTTCTTC.

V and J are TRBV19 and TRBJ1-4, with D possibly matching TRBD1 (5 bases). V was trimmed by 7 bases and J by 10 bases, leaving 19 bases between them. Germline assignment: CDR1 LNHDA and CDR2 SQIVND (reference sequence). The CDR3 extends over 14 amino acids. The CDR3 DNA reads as TGTGCCAGTACCATGACAGCCAAGATGGGAAAACTGTTTTTT. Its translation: CASTMTAKMGKLFF.

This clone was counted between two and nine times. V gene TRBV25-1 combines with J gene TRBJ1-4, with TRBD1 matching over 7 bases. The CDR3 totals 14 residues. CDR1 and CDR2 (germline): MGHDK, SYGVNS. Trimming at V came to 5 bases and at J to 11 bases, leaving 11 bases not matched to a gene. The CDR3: CASSLTGDLSKLFF. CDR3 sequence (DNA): TGTGCCAGCAGTCTCACAGGGGATTTGAGTAAACTGTTTTTT.

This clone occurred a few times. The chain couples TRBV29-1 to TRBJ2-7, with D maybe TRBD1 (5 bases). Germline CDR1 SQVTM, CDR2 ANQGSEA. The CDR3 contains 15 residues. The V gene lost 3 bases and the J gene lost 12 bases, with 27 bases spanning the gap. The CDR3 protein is CSVDEARTPQAKRYF. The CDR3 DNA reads TGCAGCGTTGACGAGGCCCGGACACCTCAAGCCAAGAGGTACTTC.

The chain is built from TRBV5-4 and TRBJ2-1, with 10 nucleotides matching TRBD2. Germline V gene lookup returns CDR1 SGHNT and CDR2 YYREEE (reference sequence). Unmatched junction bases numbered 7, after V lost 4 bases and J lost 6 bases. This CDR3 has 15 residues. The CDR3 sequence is CASSTPSGGVNEQFF. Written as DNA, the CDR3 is TGTGCCAGCAGCACACCTAGCGGGGGTGTCAATGAGCAGTTCTTC.

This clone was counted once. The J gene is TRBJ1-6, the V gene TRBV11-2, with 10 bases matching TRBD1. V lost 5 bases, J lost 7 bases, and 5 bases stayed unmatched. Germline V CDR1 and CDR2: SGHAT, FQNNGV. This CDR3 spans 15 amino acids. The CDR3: CASSQGQGVNSPLHF. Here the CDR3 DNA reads TGTGCCAGCAGCCAAGGACAGGGGGTCAATTCACCCCTCCACTTT.

The chain's CDR3 is CASSLGGVTYGYTF. Here the CDR3 DNA reads TGCGCCAGCAGCTTGGGTGGGGTCACCTATGGCTACACCTTC. This sequence joins TRBV5-1 and TRBJ1-2; D remains unclear. Germline V gene lookup returns CDR1 SGHRS and CDR2 YFSETQ. Trimming left V 0 bases short and J 4 bases short, with 10 bases between. The CDR3 loop spans 14 amino acids.